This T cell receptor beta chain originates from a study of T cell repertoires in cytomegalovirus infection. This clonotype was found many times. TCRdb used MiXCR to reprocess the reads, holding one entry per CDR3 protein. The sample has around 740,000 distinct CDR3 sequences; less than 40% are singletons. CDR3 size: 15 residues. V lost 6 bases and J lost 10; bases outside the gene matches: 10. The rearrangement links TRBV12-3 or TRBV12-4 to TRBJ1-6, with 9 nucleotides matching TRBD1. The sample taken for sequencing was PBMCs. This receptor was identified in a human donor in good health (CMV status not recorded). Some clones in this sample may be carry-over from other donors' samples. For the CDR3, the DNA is TGTGCCAGCAGACCGAAGGGACAGGGTGAATCACCCCTCCACTTT. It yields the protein CASRPKGQGESPLHF.